This T cell receptor beta chain was captured by sequencing in a study of blood T cell repertoires in COVID-19. Assay: immunoSEQ multiplex PCR; the TCRdb copy retains only in-frame clones and omits some. The sample lists 300,000 to 450,000 clones; around 84% were seen once. CDR1 and CDR2 (germline): MNHNS, SASEGT. The J segment lost 7 bases and the V segment lost 2 bases, leaving 8 bases of the junction unmatched. The CDR3 sequence is 15 residues long. The receptor comes from a human donor with acute or convalescent COVID-19. The donor label of this sample is uncertain. The material sequenced was peripheral blood. J is TRBJ1-5 and V is TRBV6-1; 7 bases agree with TRBD1. The CDR3 sequence is CASSESLRGSQPQHF. CDR3 bases: TGTGCCAGCAGTGAAAGCCTCAGGGGGTCCCAGCCCCAGCATTTT.